This T cell receptor (beta chain) was recovered during a study of blood T cell repertoires in COVID-19 (TCRdb year 2020). Regarding the complete study: The collaborator samples originated in the United States, Italy and Spain and spanned the acute and convalescent phases of COVID-19. A freely available public database, intended as a resource for researchers studying the immune response to SARS-CoV-2, is where the repertoires were released. The samples were drawn from two sources: the first 160 participants of the ongoing ImmuneRACE study, and some 1,300 subjects contributed by 6 global collaborators. The sample metadata nearly always contained a de-identified subject ID, COVID-19 status, age in years and sex. The material from the prospective study consisted of cDNA or gDNA derived from T cells, B-cell-depleted T cells, or PBMCs. Subjects who had been exposed to COVID-19, were actively infected with it, or had recovered from it provided the deeply sampled blood TCRbeta repertoires that made up the dataset. Where available, HLA class I and class II types were obtained from metadata supplied by the sample provider rather than from assay-based typing. Results the study describes overall, beyond this receptor: Clinical and demographic metadata were provided uncurated, with the amount varying by source and participant.

Notes on this clone: Which antigen it targets is not known. Base qualities were left out, and no much larger clone turns up one base away.

TCRbeta CDR3 regions were amplified from genomic DNA using the immunoSEQ Assay, a bias-controlled multiplex PCR. The authors processed their data as follows. The number of nucleated cells in each sample was estimated by amplification of reference gene primers within the assay. Sequence reads were collapsed and filtered to measure the absolute abundance of every unique TCRbeta CDR3 rearrangement. For each sample, productive Simpson clonality was calculated by taking the square root of Simpson's diversity index across productive rearrangements. TCRdb took this table from immuneACCESS and kept in-frame rearrangements with V and J called. Such tables lack part of the clones; where checked against another copy, unresolved V genes explain under half of the gap, and the rest is unexplained. Clone size and V and J calls were adopted from that table, with D and trimming inferred from the DNA. This sample has roughly 150,000 clones in its table, and about 89% of those were observed once. The leading ten clones occupy 2.5% to 3.5% of the sample.

Whole blood was collected in K2EDTA tubes by collaborating institutions according to the institutions' own protocols. For TCRbeta analysis, collaborators shipped samples as frozen whole blood, isolated PBMCs, or DNA extracted from either of those sample types. This receptor was taken from a man aged 55 to 70 with active or convalescent COVID-19. Sequencing was done on a sample of peripheral blood.

The sequenced DNA: TGTGCCAGTAGTATACCCATGAGGCCAGACAGGGGGCCCAACGGGGAGCTGTTTTTT. It translates to CASSIPMRPDRGPNGELFF. Rearrangement joined TRBV19 to TRBJ2-2; 10 bases in the junction line up with TRBD1. The CDR3 sequence holds 19 residues, the cysteine and phenylalanine included. Solely the CDR3 DNA is kept, with 57 bases framed from the first base. Trimming removed 2 bases from V and 7 bases from J; the gene matches leave 16 bases unexplained. Reading the germline V gene (reference sequence) gives CDR1 LNHDA and CDR2 SQIVND. With the portions outside the CDR3 filled from the reference TRBV19 and TRBJ2-2 genes, the complete variable region becomes DGGITQSPKYLFRKEGQNVTLSCEQNLNHDAMYWYRQDPGQGLRLIYYSQIVNDFQKGDIAEGYSVSREKKESFPLTVTSAQKNPTAFYLCASSIPMRPDRGPNGELFFGEGSRLTVL.